Presented here are 21 T cell receptor beta chains from one specimen sequenced in a study of identical twins' blood T cells. MiXCR was run by TCRdb on the 5' RACE reads, yielding one entry per CDR3 protein. The sample includes hundreds of thousands of distinct CDR3 sequences, roughly 27% seen only once; the top ten take 5.5% to 7%. Sequenced: PBMCs. These receptors were collected from a woman aged 18-49 years in good health.

About this clonotype: A much larger clone sits a single nucleotide away, making a read error possible. V is TRBV11-2 and J is TRBJ2-7; 8 positions match TRBD1. Germline V lookup: CDR1 SGHAT, CDR2 FQNNGV. V shed 3 bases, J shed 2 bases, and the junction held 3 bases outside the gene matches. The CDR3 runs to 14 residues. CDR3: CASSLGQVPYEQYF. The CDR3 DNA follows: TGTGCCAGCAGCTTGGGACAGGTCCCCTACGAGCAGTACTTC.

The chain links TRBV6-5 to TRBJ1-2, with D maybe TRBD1 (5 bases). Trimming left V 2 bases short and J 8 bases short, with 12 bases between. This CDR3 is built from 13 residues. CDR1 and CDR2 from the germline V gene are MNHEY and SVGAGI. Written as DNA, the CDR3 is TGTGCCAGCAGTTACGGCAGGGATCAGGGCTACACCTTC. It specifies CASSYGRDQGYTF.

There are a few counts of this clonotype. The J gene is TRBJ2-7, the V gene TRBV5-1; 10 bases are a match to TRBD2. V was pared by 2 bases and J by 4 bases, with 3 bases of the junction left unmatched. CDR3 size: 14 residues. Per germline, CDR1 SGHRS and CDR2 YFSETQ. The CDR3 spells CASSFGLAVYEQYF. The DNA for the CDR3 is TGCGCCAGCAGCTTTGGACTAGCGGTGTACGAGCAGTACTTC.

This clonotype was picked up a small number of times. The rearrangement joins TRBV5-1 to TRBJ1-2; 7 bases line up with TRBD1. CDR1 is SGHRS, CDR2 YFSETQ, per germline. The CDR3 spans 16 residues. J lost 10 bases, V lost 0 bases, and 15 bases had no gene match. The CDR3 nucleotides are TGCGCCAGCAGCTTGGCCAGACAGGGACGGGCTCAGTACTACACCTTC. The encoded protein is CASSLARQGRAQYYTF.

The table lists this clonotype with a few counts. DNA of the CDR3: TGTGCCATCAGTACTAACCGGGACAGGGGTTATCATGGCTACACCTTC. Translating gives CAISTNRDRGYHGYTF. The chain uses TRBV10-3 and TRBJ1-2, with 10 bases identical to TRBD1. Germline V gene lookup returns CDR1 ENHRY and CDR2 SYGVKD. Germline trimming cut 5 bases from V and 6 bases from J; bases unmatched to any gene: 12. The CDR3 has 16 residues.

This clonotype has a handful of counts. The chain joins TRBV7-8 to TRBJ1-5, with 7 bases lining up with TRBD1. The CDR3 sequence is 14 residues long. Germline V CDR1 and CDR2: SGHVS, FQNEAQ. The junction had 7 bases not matched to a gene; V was cut back by 4 bases and J by 7 bases. The CDR3 bases are TGTGCCAGCAGCTCCGACAGGGTCGGGCAGCCCCAGCATTTT. This sequence encodes CASSSDRVGQPQHF.

This clonotype showed up just a few times. The V call is TRBV29-1, the J call TRBJ2-7; tentative D call: TRBD1 (5 bases). Germline lookup yields CDR1 SQVTM and CDR2 ANQGSEA. Trimming pared 4 bases from V and 4 bases from J, leaving 11 bases between. CDR3 size: 12 residues. The CDR3 spells CSVATDNYEQYF. CDR3 DNA: TGCAGCGTTGCGACAGATAATTACGAGCAGTACTTC.

A remark on this clonotype: A single base separates this from a much larger clone, so it may be a read error. The chain recombines TRBV29-1 with TRBJ2-1, with 9 bases that match TRBD2. Looked up from germline, CDR1 is SQVTM and CDR2 is ANQGSEA. The CDR3 contains 15 residues. This chain's CDR3 is CGVVGREGAYNEQFF. The DNA for the CDR3 is TGCGGCGTTGTAGGGCGGGAGGGTGCCTACAATGAGCAGTTCTTC.

Of note for this clonotype: It is likely a read error, because the conserved phenylalanine at the end of the CDR3 is missing. The chain joins TRBV5-1 to TRBJ1-1; the D is unclear. Germline CDR1 is SGHRS and CDR2 is YFSETQ. There are 13 residues in the CDR3. The V gene lost 0 bases and the J gene lost 3 bases, with 6 bases spanning the gap. CDR3 sequence reads: CASSLGQDTEAFI. The CDR3 bases are TGCGCCAGCAGCTTGGGGCAGGACACTGAAGCTTTCATT.

V gene TRBV27 combines with J gene TRBJ2-3; D is perhaps TRBD1 (5 bases). The CDR3 totals 17 residues. Germline loops: CDR1 MNHEY, CDR2 SMNVEV (reference sequence). V shed 5 bases and J shed 5 bases, with 23 bases lying between them. DNA for the CDR3: TGTGCCAGCAGTCCTACCCGACAGTCAAGGTTCGGAGATACGCAGTATTTT. Protein product: CASSPTRQSRFGDTQYF.

This clonotype was observed a single time. V usage is TRBV30 and J usage is TRBJ1-3; maybe TRBD1 (6 bases). CDR1 is GTSNPN, CDR2 SVGIG, per germline (reference sequence). Trimming left V 2 bases short and J 0 bases short, with 14 bases between. CDR3 length: 16 residues. CDR3 amino acids: CAWSPPDRLSGNTIYF. The CDR3 DNA sequence: TGTGCCTGGAGTCCCCCCGACAGGCTCTCTGGAAACACCATATATTTT.

This clonotype was found a few times. This rearrangement joins TRBV30 to TRBJ1-2; 7 bases line up with TRBD1. CDR1 is GTSNPN and CDR2 is SVGIG in the germline V gene (reference sequence). The length of the CDR3 is 12 residues. Unmatched junction bases numbered 5, after V lost 5 bases and J lost 5 bases. The CDR3 loop is CAWGRGVYGYTF. The DNA for the CDR3 is TGTGCCTGGGGCAGGGGGGTTTATGGCTACACCTTC. Using reference TRBV30 and TRBJ1-2 for the parts outside the CDR3, the full variable domain is SQTIHQWPATLVQPVGSPLSLECTVEGTSNPNLYWYRQAAGRGLQLLFYSVGIGQISSEVPQNLSASRPQDRQFILSSKKLLLSDSGFYLCAWGRGVYGYTFGSGTRLTVV.

Only a few counts were recorded for this clonotype. The V and J genes are TRBV24-1 and TRBJ2-7; weak D call: TRBD1 (5 bases). CDR1 is KGHDR and CDR2 is SFDVKD in the germline V gene. V lost 2 bases and J 6 bases, leaving 10 bases between the germline ends. This CDR3 spans 13 amino acids. The CDR3 bases are TGTGCCACCAGTGATTCAGGGATTGGCGAGCAGTACTTC. Protein product: CATSDSGIGEQYF.

This clonotype was counted ten times or more. CDR3 nucleotides: TGCAGCGTATTACCGGGACAACCTTACAATGAGCAGTTCTTC. Residues: CSVLPGQPYNEQFF. This chain links TRBV29-1 with TRBJ2-1; possible D gene TRBD1, 6 bases. This CDR3 is 14 amino acids long. Trimming stripped 6 bases from V and 4 bases from J, with 16 bases between. Per the germline V gene, CDR1 is SQVTM and CDR2 is ANQGSEA.

This clonotype was observed many times. CDR3 DNA sequence: TGTGCCAGTTCACGCTTCCGACAGGGAGGAGGCACTGAAGCTTTCTTT. As protein: CASSRFRQGGGTEAFF. This chain joins TRBV12-3 or TRBV12-4 and TRBJ1-1, with 7 bases lining up with TRBD1. CDR3 length: 16 amino acids. Unmatched junction bases numbered 17, after V lost 9 bases and J lost 4 bases.

This clonotype was counted only a few times. CDR3 residues: CSASSGGGNYGYTF. The CDR3, as DNA: TGCAGTGCTAGTTCTGGCGGGGGAAACTATGGCTACACCTTC. This chain uses TRBV20-1 with TRBJ1-2, with a weak D call TRBD1 (5 bases). This CDR3 is 14 amino acids long. V lost 3 bases to trimming and J lost 2 bases, with 13 bases between them. Germline V gives CDR1 DFQATT, CDR2 SNEGSKA (reference sequence).

This clonotype has at least ten counts. The chain is built from TRBV19 and TRBJ1-1, with D maybe TRBD1 (5 bases). The ends were cut back, 5 bases at V and 0 bases at J, with 13 bases in the middle. This CDR3 contains 15 residues. Germline V gene sequence: CDR1 LNHDA, CDR2 SQIVND (reference sequence). The chain's CDR3 is CASSSAGPMNTEAFF. The DNA for the CDR3 is TGTGCCAGTAGTTCGGCGGGACCGATGAACACTGAAGCTTTCTTT.

This clonotype was picked up a small number of times. The chain recombines TRBV29-1 with TRBJ2-7, with a possible D match to TRBD1 (6 bases). The CDR3 runs 12 residues. Germline V CDR1 and CDR2: SQVTM, ANQGSEA. V was shortened by 7 bases and J by 6 bases, with 16 bases between the two germline ends. CDR3 in amino acids: CSGTTGKAEQYF. The DNA of the CDR3 is TGCAGCGGAACTACAGGGAAGGCCGAGCAGTACTTC.

In DNA form, the CDR3 reads TGCGCCAGCAGCTTAGAATATGGGGGGACTGAAGCTTTCTTT. Amino acid sequence: CASSLEYGGTEAFF. The rearrangement links TRBV5-1 to TRBJ1-1; D possibly corresponds to TRBD1 (5 bases). Germline lookup yields CDR1 SGHRS and CDR2 YFSETQ. This CDR3 is built from 14 residues. With 2 bases removed from V and 5 bases from J, the gap between germline ends came to 13 bases.

This clonotype appeared a few times. The rearrangement joins TRBV6-5 to TRBJ2-7, with TRBD2 matching 14 bases. The CDR3 has 14 amino acids. Germline-derived CDR1 and CDR2 are MNHEY and SVGAGI. Trimming at V came to 5 bases and at J to 4 bases, leaving 1 base not matched to a gene. CDR3 coding DNA: TGTGCCAGCAGTGGGACTAGCGGGAGTTACGAGCAGTACTTC. Protein product: CASSGTSGSYEQYF.

This clonotype was observed a few times. This chain uses TRBV10-1 with TRBJ1-5, with TRBD1 matching over 7 bases. With V trimmed by 4 bases and J by 5 bases, 17 bases remained unmatched. CDR3 length equals 18 residues. Germline V gene sequence: CDR1 WNHNN, CDR2 SYGVQD (reference sequence). CDR3 sequence reads: CASSGTLTGVKRDQPQHF. CDR3 in DNA: TGCGCCAGCAGTGGTACTCTAACAGGGGTTAAGAGGGATCAGCCCCAGCATTTT.